This T cell receptor (beta chain) was observed in a study of spatial heterogeneity in lung cancer. Background on the study: The study consistently detected more beta-chain than alpha-chain sequences. Whole-study findings and limits: Ubiquitous expanded tumor TCRs appeared in blood more at resection than follow-up.

This clonotype came up many times. The target antigen is unknown. V trimming: 5 bases; J trimming: 6 bases; junction bases outside the gene matches: 11. This CDR3 has 15 residues. CDR1 is SGHNT, CDR2 YYREEE, per germline (reference sequence). TCRdb reprocessed the 5' RACE reads via MiXCR and lists one record per CDR3 protein. The sample carries tens of thousands of distinct CDR3 sequences, approximately 7.5% recorded once. This sample's time point: sample taken at primary tumor resection. Researchers sequenced whole RNA taken from tumor, nontumor lung or frozen PBMC without sorting. The donor group consisted of roughly 70 patients who had untreated, early-stage non-small cell lung cancer.

Sequencing used PBMCs, obtained at surgery. The V call is TRBV5-4, the J call TRBJ1-5; 7 positions match TRBD1. The receptor comes from a male donor with early-stage non-small cell lung cancer. CDR3 bases: TGTGCCAGCAGTCAACGAGGACAGGCGGGTCAGCCCCAGCATTTT. Residues: CASSQRGQAGQPQHF.